This T cell receptor (beta chain) came from a study of PD-1 blockade in classical Hodgkin lymphoma. On this clone itself: The antigen remains undetermined.

Time point denoted: cycle 4 day 1 (C4D1), after more than five weeks of nivolumab. Every patient experienced relapse after autologous stem cell transplantation, and brentuximab vedotin exposure varied. Study outcomes and limitations: Among the patients, those starting nivolumab under 1 year after ASCT were excluded. CD8+ TCR diversity did not rise significantly by C4D1, unlike CD4+.

Some clones are missing from TCRdb's copy, which holds only in-frame ones; the method was immunoSEQ multiplex PCR. Seen here are around 40,000 clones, 77% observed once, and the top ten hold 9.8%. There are 13 residues in the CDR3. Germline CDR1 reads SEHNR; CDR2 reads FQNEAQ (reference sequence). The V end lost 4 bases, the J end lost 3 bases, and 10 bases lay between the germline ends. The sequence came from a human donor with classical Hodgkin lymphoma. The sequencing here drew on peripheral blood mononuclear cells (PBMCs), taken before the fourth cycle of nivolumab. V usage is TRBV7-9 and J usage is TRBJ2-7; TRBD1 is a possible D gene (5 bases). The CDR3 here is CASSSLQGYEQYF. The CDR3 region has the DNA TGTGCCAGCAGCTCCCTCCAGGGCTACGAGCAGTACTTC.